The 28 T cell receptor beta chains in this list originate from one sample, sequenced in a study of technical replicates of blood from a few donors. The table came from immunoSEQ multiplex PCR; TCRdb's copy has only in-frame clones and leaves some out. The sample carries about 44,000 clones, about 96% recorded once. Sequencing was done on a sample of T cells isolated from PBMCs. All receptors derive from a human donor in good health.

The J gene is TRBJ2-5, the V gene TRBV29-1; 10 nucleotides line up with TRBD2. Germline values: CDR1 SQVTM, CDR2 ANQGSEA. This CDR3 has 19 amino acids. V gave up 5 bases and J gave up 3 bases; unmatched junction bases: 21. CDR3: CSVTLWDNLAGVMEETQYF. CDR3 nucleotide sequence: TGCAGCGTTACTTTGTGGGACAACCTAGCGGGAGTAATGGAAGAGACCCAGTACTTC.

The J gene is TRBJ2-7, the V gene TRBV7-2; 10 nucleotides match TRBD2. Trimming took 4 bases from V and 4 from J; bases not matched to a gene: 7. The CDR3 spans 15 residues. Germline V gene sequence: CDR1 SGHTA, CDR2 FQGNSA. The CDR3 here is CASSYHLAGGYEQYF. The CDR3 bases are TGTGCCAGCAGCTACCATTTAGCGGGAGGTTACGAGCAGTACTTC. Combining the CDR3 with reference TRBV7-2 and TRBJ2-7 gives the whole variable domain GAGVSQSPSNKVTEKGKDVELRCDPISGHTALYWYRQSLGQGLEFLIYFQGNSAPDKSGLPSDRFSAERTGGSVSTLTIQRTQQEDSAVYLCASSYHLAGGYEQYFGPGTRLTVT.

The CDR3 here is CAWSAGDYGYTF. CDR3 DNA: TGTGCCTGGAGTGCGGGGGACTATGGCTACACCTTC. The V call is TRBV30, the J call TRBJ1-2; D may be TRBD1 (5 bases). V was shortened by 1 base and J by 3 bases, with 6 bases between the two germline ends. CDR1 is GTSNPN and CDR2 is SVGIG in the germline V gene (reference sequence). The CDR3 runs 12 residues.

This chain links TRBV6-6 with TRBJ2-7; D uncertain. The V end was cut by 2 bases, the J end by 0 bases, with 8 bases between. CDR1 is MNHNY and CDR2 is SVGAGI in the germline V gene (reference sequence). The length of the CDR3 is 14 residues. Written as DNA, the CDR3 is TGTGCCAGCAGTTACGATGGGCGCTCCTACGAGCAGTACTTC. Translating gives CASSYDGRSYEQYF.

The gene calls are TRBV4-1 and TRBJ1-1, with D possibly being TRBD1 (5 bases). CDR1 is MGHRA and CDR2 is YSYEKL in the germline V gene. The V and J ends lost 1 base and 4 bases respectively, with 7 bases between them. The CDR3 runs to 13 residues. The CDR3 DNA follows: TGCGCCAGCAGCCAAGCCAGGGCCACTGAAGCTTTCTTT. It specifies CASSQARATEAFF.

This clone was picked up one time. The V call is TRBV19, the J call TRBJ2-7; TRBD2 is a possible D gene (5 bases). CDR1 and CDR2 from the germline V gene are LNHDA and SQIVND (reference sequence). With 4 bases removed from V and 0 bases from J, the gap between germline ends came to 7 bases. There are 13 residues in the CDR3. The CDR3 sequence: CASSSGRSYEQYF. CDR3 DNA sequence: TGTGCCAGTAGTAGCGGGCGCTCCTACGAGCAGTACTTC.

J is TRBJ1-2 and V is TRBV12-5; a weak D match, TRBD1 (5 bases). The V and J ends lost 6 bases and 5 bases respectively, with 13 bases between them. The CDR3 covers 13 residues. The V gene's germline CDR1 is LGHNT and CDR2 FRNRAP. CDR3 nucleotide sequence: TGTGCTAGTGGGGAAACACAGGTATATGGCTACACCTTC. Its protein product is CASGETQVYGYTF.

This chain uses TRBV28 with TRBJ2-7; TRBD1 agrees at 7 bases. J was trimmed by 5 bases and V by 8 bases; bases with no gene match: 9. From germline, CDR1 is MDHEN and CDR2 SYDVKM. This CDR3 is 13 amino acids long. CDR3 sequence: CASQHRGPHEQYF. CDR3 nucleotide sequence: TGTGCCAGCCAGCACAGGGGTCCCCACGAGCAGTACTTC.

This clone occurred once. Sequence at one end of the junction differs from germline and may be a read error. The CDR3 region has the DNA TGTGCTAGCAGCGCGCAAGGAGGGGGGGGTGAGCAGTTCTTC. Amino acid sequence: CASSAQGGGGEQFF. The chain couples TRBV7-7 to TRBJ2-1; possibly TRBD2 for D (7 bases). Germline V gene lookup returns CDR1 SSHAT and CDR2 FNYEAQ (reference sequence). The CDR3 spans 14 residues.

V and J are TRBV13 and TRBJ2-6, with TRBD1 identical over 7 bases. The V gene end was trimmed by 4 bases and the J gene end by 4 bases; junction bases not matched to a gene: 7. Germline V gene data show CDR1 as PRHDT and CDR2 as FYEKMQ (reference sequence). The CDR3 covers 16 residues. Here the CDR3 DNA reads TGTGCCAGCAGCTCGCCGACAGGGTACGGGGCCAACGTCCTGACTTTC. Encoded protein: CASSSPTGYGANVLTF.

The CDR3 nucleotides read TGCGCCAGCAGCCCGGGACAGGATAGCAATCAGCCCCAGCATTTT. Translating it yields CASSPGQDSNQPQHF. The genes are TRBV4-3 and TRBJ1-5; 8 bases map to TRBD1. The CDR3 is made up of 15 amino acids. Trimming cost V 4 bases and J 0 bases; bases outside gene matches: 2. Germline V lookup: CDR1 LGHNA, CDR2 YSLEER.

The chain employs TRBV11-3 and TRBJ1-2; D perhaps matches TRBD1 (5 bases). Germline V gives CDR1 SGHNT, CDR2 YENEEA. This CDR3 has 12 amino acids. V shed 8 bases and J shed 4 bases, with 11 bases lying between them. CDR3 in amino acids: CASSQDTYGYTF. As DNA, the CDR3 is TGTGCCAGCTCCCAGGACACCTATGGCTACACCTTC.

The DNA for the CDR3 is TGTGCCAGCAGCCGCTTAGGCGGGAACACTGAAGCTTTCTTT. Translated, it gives CASSRLGGNTEAFF. This chain uses TRBV6-5 with TRBJ1-1; no clear D gene. The germline CDR1 and CDR2 sequences are MNHEY and SVGAGI. The CDR3 consists of 14 residues. V lost 6 bases and J lost 1, with 12 bases in between.

The CDR3 spells CASSSQTSGPNHGTDTQYF. The CDR3 region has the DNA TGTGCCAGCAGCTCCCAGACTAGCGGTCCTAATCATGGCACAGATACGCAGTATTTT. The chain has TRBV7-9 and TRBJ2-3; TRBD2 matches at 9 bases. J was trimmed by 1 base and V by 4 bases; bases with no gene match: 15. The length of the CDR3 is 19 residues. Looked up from germline, CDR1 is SEHNR and CDR2 is FQNEAQ (reference sequence).

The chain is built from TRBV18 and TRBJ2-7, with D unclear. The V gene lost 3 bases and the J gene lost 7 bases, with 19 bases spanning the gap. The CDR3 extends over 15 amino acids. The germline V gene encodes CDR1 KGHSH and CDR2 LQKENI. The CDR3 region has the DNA TGTGCCAGCTCACCCGCTGAGGTACTCCTGTTAGAGCAGTACTTC. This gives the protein CASSPAEVLLLEQYF.

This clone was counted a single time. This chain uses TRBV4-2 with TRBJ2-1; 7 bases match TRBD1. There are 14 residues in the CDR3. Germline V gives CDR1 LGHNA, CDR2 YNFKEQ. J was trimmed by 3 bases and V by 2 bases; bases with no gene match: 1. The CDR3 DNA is TGTGCCAGCAGCCAACGGGACAGCTACAATGAGCAGTTCTTC. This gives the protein CASSQRDSYNEQFF.

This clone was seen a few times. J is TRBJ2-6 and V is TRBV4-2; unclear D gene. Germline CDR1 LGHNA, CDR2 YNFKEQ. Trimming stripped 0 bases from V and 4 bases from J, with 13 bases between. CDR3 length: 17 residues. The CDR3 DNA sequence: TGTGCCAGCAGCCAAGATTCATCGGTCGCCGGGGCCAACGTCCTGACTTTC. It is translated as CASSQDSSVAGANVLTF.

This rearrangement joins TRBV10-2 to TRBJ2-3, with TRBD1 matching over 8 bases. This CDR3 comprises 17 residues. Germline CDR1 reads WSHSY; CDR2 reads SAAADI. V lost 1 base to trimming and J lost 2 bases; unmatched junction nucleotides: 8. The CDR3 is CASSELAGGAFTDTQYF. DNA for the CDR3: TGCGCCAGCAGTGAGTTGGCAGGGGGCGCCTTCACAGATACGCAGTATTTT.

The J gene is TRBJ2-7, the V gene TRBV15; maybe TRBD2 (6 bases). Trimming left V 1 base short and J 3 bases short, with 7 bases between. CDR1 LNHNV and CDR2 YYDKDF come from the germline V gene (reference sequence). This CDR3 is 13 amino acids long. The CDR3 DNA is TGTGCCACCAGCAGAGCGGAGGGCTACGAGCAGTACTTC. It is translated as CATSRAEGYEQYF.

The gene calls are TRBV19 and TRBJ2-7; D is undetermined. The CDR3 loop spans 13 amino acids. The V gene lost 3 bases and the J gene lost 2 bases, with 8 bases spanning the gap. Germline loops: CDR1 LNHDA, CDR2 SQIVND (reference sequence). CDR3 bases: TGTGCCAGTAGTATGAGTGTAACCTACGAGCAGTACTTC. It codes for CASSMSVTYEQYF.

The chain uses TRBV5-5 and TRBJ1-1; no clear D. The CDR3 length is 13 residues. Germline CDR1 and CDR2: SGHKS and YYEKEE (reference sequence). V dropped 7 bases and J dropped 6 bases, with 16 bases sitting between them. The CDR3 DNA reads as TGTGCCAGCCGCCCGGCGGCGCGCCCTGAAGCTTTCTTT. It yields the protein CASRPAARPEAFF.

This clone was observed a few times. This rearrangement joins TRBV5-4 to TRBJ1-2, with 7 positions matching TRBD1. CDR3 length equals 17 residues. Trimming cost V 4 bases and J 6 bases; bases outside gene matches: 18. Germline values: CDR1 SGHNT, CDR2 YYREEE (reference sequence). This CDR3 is CASSPGGSAESLDGYTF. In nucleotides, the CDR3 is TGTGCCAGCAGCCCAGGGGGGTCGGCGGAGTCCCTTGATGGCTACACCTTC.

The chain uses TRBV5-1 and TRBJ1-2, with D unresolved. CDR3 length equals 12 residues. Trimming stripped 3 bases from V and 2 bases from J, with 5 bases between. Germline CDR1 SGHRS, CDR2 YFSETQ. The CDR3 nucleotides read TGCGCCAGCAGCTACACCAACTATGGCTACACCTTC. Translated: CASSYTNYGYTF.

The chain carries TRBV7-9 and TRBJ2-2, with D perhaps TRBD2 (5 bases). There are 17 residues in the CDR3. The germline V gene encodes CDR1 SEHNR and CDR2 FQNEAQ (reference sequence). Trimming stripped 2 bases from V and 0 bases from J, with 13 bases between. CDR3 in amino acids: CASSLMGADSNTGELFF. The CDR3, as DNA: TGTGCCAGCAGCTTAATGGGAGCCGACTCGAACACCGGGGAGCTGTTTTTT.

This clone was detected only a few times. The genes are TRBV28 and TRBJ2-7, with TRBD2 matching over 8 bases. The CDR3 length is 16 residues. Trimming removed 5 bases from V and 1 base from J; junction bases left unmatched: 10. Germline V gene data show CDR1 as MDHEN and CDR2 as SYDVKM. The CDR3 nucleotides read TGTGCCAGCAGTCGGTCCAAGCGGGAGATGTCCTACGAGCAGTACTTC. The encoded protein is CASSRSKREMSYEQYF.

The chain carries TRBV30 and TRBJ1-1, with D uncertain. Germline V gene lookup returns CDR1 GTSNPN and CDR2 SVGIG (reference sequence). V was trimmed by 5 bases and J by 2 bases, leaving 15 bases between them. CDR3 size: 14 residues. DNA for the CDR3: TGTGCCTGGCTAGGCGTCGGTTCTAACACTGAAGCTTTCTTT. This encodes CAWLGVGSNTEAFF.

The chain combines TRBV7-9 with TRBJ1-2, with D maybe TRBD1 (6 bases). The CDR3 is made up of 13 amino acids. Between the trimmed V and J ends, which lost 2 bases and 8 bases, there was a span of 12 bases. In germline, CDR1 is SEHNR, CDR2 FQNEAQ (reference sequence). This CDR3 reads CASSLKNREGYTF. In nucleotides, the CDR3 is TGTGCCAGCAGCTTAAAAAACAGGGAAGGCTACACCTTC.

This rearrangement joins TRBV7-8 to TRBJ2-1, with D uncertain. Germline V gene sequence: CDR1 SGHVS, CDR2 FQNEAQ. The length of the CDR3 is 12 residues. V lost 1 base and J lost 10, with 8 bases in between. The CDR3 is CASSLDMAEQFF. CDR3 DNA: TGTGCCAGCAGCTTAGACATGGCCGAGCAGTTCTTC. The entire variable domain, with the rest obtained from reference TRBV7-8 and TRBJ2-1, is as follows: GAGVSQSPRYKVAKRGQDVALRCDPISGHVSLFWYQQALGQGPEFLTYFQNEAQLDKSGLPSDRFFAERPEGSVSTLKIQRTQQEDSAVYLCASSLDMAEQFFGPGTRLTVL.